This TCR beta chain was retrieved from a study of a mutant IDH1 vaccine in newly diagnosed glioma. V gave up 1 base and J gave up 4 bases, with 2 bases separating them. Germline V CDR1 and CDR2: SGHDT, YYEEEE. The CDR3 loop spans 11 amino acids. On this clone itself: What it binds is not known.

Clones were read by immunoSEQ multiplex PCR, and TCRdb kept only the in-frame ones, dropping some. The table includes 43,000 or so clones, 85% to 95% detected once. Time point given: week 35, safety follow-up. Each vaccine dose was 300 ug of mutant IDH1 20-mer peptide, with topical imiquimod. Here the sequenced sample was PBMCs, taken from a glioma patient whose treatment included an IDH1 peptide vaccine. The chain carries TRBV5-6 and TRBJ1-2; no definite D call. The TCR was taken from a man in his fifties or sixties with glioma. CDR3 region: CASSLSYGYTF. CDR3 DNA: TGTGCCAGCAGCTTGAGCTATGGCTACACCTTC.